Sequencing of this T cell receptor (beta chain) was carried out in a study of blood T cells in healthy people across ages. With a J-beta primer mix and a sample-barcoded 5' primer, a second PCR ran about 6 to 11 cycles. Every cDNA molecule bore a tag from a template-switch adaptor containing 12 random nucleotides. TCRdb recomputed calls from the 5' RACE reads with MiXCR, one row per CDR3 protein. The sample yields around 800,000 distinct CDR3 sequences, around two fifths seen once. Germline CDR1 reads SGDLS; CDR2 reads YYNGEE. The ends were cut back, 3 bases at V and 5 bases at J, with 16 bases in the middle. This CDR3 spans 15 amino acids. General study results and limits: Leaving the PBMCs unsorted stopped any conclusive comparison of naive versus antigen-experienced cells.

About this clonotype: Its specificity is not known.

The sample was blood. This clonotype was sampled from a man aged 60 to 75 in good health. This chain connects TRBV9 to TRBJ2-3; D possibly corresponds to TRBD1 (6 bases). In DNA, the CDR3 is TGTGCCAGCAGCGCTAACCCCAGGGGCAAAGATACGCAGTATTTT. Its translation is CASSANPRGKDTQYF.